This TCR beta chain was captured in a study of blood T cells in healthy people across ages. General observations from the study: The study found TCR beta diversity correlated strongly with naive T cell percentage. Age advanced and TCR beta diversity per million T cells fell, roughly linearly.

Turning to this clonotype: The antigen remains unidentified.

The CDR3 is 15 amino acids. From germline, CDR1 is SGHAT and CDR2 FQNNGV. Trimming cost V 5 bases and J 9 bases, with 20 bases left between them. It was with a sample-barcoded 5' primer and a J-beta primer mix that a second PCR of about 7 to 12 cycles was run. Through a template-switch adaptor with 12 random nucleotides, each cDNA molecule received a tag. MiXCR was run by TCRdb on the 5' RACE reads, yielding one entry per CDR3 protein. The sample records approximately 2,000,000 distinct CDR3 sequences, 30% to 40% being singletons. It was around 9 milliliters of peripheral blood that were drawn from each donor.

Sequencing was done on a sample of blood. The rearrangement links TRBV11-2 to TRBJ2-1; perhaps TRBD2 as D (6 bases). The receptor comes from a human donor in good health. In DNA, the CDR3 is TGTGCCAGCAGCCTCGGGACTCAAGGGATAGCTGAGCAGTTCTTC. Protein sequence: CASSLGTQGIAEQFF. The full variable domain, in which reference TRBV11-2 and TRBJ2-1 provide the parts outside the CDR3, is EAGVAQSPRYKIIEKRQSVAFWCNPISGHATLYWYQQILGQGPKLLIQFQNNGVVDDSQLPKDRFSAERLKGVDSTLKIQPAKLEDSAVYLCASSLGTQGIAEQFFGPGTRLTVL.